This is a list of T cell receptor beta chains from one sample in a study of blood T cell repertoires in COVID-19. Clones were read by immunoSEQ multiplex PCR, and TCRdb kept only the in-frame ones, dropping some. This table holds about 100,000 clones, 87% found once. Sequenced material: peripheral blood. The receptors were sampled from a man under 40 in a cohort sampled during active COVID-19. Each CDR3 is given with its conserved first and last residue. The order of the fields is D gene, V gene, CDR3 length, J gene, CDR3 protein, CDR3 DNA. D genes are given only for firm matches.

>.|TRBV6-1|14|TRBJ2-7
CASSDRFAGGEQYF
TGTGCCAGCAGTGATCGTTTTGCAGGTGGGGAGCAGTACTTC
>.|TRBV21-1|21|TRBJ2-2
CASSKSQWGLAGVSNTGELFF
TGTGCCAGCAGCAAATCACAATGGGGACTAGCGGGGGTTTCGAACACCGGGGAGCTGTTTTTT
>.|TRBV7-9|14|TRBJ2-7
CASSKSAGVFEQYF
TGTGCCAGCAGCAAAAGTGCGGGCGTTTTCGAGCAGTACTTC
>TRBD2|TRBV3-1/TRBV3-2|14|TRBJ2-1
CASSQSPGGNEQFF
TGTGCCAGCAGCCAATCCCCGGGAGGAAATGAGCAGTTCTTC
>.|TRBV18|15|TRBJ1-1
CASSPSSGVNTEAFF
TGTGCCAGCTCACCTAGCTCGGGAGTGAACACTGAAGCTTTCTTT
>.|TRBV5-1|15|TRBJ2-2
CASSPSGEGTGELFF
TGCGCCAGCAGCCCCTCAGGGGAGGGGACCGGGGAGCTGTTTTTT
>.|TRBV12-3/TRBV12-4|13|TRBJ2-7
CASSLQVSYEQYF
TGTGCCAGCAGTTTACAGGTTTCGTACGAGCAGTACTTC
>.|TRBV6-5|11|TRBJ1-3
CCTAAGNTIYF
TGTTGCACAGCAGCAGGAAACACCATATATTTT
>TRBD2|TRBV5-6|15|TRBJ2-1
CASSLPPTSHNEQFF
TGTGCCAGCAGCTTGCCCCCGACTAGCCACAATGAGCAGTTCTTC
>.|TRBV6-5|14|TRBJ1-6
CASSFEGLNSPLHF
TGTGCCAGCAGCTTTGAGGGATTAAATTCACCCCTCCACTTT
>.|TRBV7-2|12|TRBJ1-1
CASSFGNGQAFF
TGTGCCAGCAGCTTCGGGAACGGGCAAGCTTTCTTT
>TRBD2|TRBV7-2|14|TRBJ2-5
CASSFGGGKETQYF
TGTGCCAGCAGCTTCGGCGGGGGGAAAGAGACCCAGTACTTC
>TRBD1|TRBV28|15|TRBJ1-4
CASGTRTGGLEKLFF
TGTGCCAGCGGAACTCGGACAGGGGGCCTCGAAAAACTGTTTTTT
>.|TRBV2|13|TRBJ1-6
CASSEQGSSPLHF
TGTGCCAGCAGTGAGCAGGGCAGTTCACCCCTCCACTTT
>.|TRBV2|12|TRBJ1-2
CASSEGGYSYTF
TGTGCCAGCAGTGAGGGAGGGTATAGCTACACCTTC
>TRBD1|TRBV6-5|16|TRBJ2-1
CASSYILEGAWNEQFF
TGTGCCAGCAGTTACATACTTGAGGGGGCATGGAATGAGCAGTTCTTC
>.|TRBV11-2|14|TRBJ1-1
CASSQQTGYTEAFF
TGTGCCAGCAGTCAACAAACGGGGTACACTGAAGCTTTCTTT
>TRBD1|TRBV5-1|15|TRBJ1-1
CASSSRQGLNTEAFF
TGCGCCAGCAGCTCGCGACAGGGGTTGAACACTGAAGCTTTCTTT